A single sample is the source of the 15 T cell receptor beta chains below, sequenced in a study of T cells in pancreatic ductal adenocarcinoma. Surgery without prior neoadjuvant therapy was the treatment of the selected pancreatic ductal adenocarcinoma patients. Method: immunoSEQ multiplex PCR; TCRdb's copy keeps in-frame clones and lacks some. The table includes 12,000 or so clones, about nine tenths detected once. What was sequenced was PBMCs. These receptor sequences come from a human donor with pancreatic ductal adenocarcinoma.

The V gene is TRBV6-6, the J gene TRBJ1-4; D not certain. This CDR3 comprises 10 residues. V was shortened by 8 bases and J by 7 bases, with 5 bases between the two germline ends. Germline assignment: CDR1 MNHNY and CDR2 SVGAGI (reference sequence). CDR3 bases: TGTGCCAGCTTGGGTGAAAAACTGTTTTTT. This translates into CASLGEKLFF.

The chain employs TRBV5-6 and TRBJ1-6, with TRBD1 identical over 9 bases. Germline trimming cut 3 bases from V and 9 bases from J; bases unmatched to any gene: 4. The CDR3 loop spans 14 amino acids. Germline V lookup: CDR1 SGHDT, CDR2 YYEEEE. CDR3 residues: CASSSNRGRSPLHF. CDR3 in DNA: TGTGCCAGCAGCTCGAACAGGGGGCGTTCACCCCTCCACTTT.

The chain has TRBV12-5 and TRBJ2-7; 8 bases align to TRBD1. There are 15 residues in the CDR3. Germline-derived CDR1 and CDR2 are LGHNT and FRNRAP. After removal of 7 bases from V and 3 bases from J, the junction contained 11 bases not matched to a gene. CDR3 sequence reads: CASESRTGGIYEQYF. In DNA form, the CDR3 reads TGTGCTAGTGAGTCCCGAACAGGGGGGATCTACGAGCAGTACTTC.

The CDR3 is CASSEWTGGSDEQYF. CDR3 sequence (DNA): TGTGCCAGCAGTGAATGGACAGGGGGCTCTGACGAGCAGTACTTC. The chain links TRBV2 to TRBJ2-7; 11 nucleotides align to TRBD1. CDR1 is SNHLY and CDR2 is FYNNEI in the germline V gene. Trimming cost V 2 bases and J 5 bases; bases outside gene matches: 5. The CDR3 loop spans 15 amino acids.

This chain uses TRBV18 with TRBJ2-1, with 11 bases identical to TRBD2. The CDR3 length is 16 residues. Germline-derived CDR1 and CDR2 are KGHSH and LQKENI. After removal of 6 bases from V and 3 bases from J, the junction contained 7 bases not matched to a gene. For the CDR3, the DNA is TGTGCCAGCTCGCAACCCGGGACTAGCGGCTACAATGAGCAGTTCTTC. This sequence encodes CASSQPGTSGYNEQFF. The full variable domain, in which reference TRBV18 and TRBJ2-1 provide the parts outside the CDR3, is NAGVMQNPRHLVRRRGQEARLRCSPMKGHSHVYWYRQLPEEGLKFMVYLQKENIIDESGMPKERFSAEFPKEGPSILRIQQVVRGDSAAYFCASSQPGTSGYNEQFFGPGTRLTVL.

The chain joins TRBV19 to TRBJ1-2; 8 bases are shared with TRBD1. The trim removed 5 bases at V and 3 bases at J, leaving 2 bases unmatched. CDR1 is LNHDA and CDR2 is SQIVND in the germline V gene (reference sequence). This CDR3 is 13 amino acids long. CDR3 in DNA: TGTGCCAGTAGTCCGACAGGGGACTATGGCTACACCTTC. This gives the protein CASSPTGDYGYTF.

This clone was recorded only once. CDR3 sequence: CASSPPGLGANEQFF. CDR3 bases: TGTGCCAGCTCACCACCGGGACTAGGGGCCAATGAGCAGTTCTTC. The chain is built from TRBV18 and TRBJ2-1, with 8 nucleotides matching TRBD2. The CDR3 runs to 15 residues. The germline CDR1 and CDR2 sequences are KGHSH and LQKENI. Germline trimming cut 0 bases from V and 6 bases from J; bases unmatched to any gene: 4. Variable domain in full (rest from reference TRBV18 and TRBJ2-1): NAGVMQNPRHLVRRRGQEARLRCSPMKGHSHVYWYRQLPEEGLKFMVYLQKENIIDESGMPKERFSAEFPKEGPSILRIQQVVRGDSAAYFCASSPPGLGANEQFFGPGTRLTVL.

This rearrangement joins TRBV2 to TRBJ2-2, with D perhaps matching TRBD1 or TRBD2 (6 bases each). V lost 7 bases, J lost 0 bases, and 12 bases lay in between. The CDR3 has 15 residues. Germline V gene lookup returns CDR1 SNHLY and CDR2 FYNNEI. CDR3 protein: CASITGASNTGELFF. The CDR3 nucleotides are TGTGCCAGCATAACGGGGGCGTCGAACACCGGGGAGCTGTTTTTT.

The CDR3 sequence is CASSFTVGNEQFF. In DNA, the CDR3 is TGTGCCAGCAGCTTTACGGTAGGCAATGAGCAGTTCTTC. V gene TRBV7-7 combines with J gene TRBJ2-1; D not resolved. Per germline, CDR1 SSHAT and CDR2 FNYEAQ (reference sequence). Trimming shortened V by 3 bases and J by 6 bases, and 9 bases separated the two germline ends. The CDR3 length is 13 residues.

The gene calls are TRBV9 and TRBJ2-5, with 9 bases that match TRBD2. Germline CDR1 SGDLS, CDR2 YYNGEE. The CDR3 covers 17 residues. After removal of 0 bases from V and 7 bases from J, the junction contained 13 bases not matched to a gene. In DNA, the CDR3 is TGTGCCAGCAGCGTAGTGGCTAGCGGGGAGACCGATGCGACCCAGTACTTC. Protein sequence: CASSVVASGETDATQYF.

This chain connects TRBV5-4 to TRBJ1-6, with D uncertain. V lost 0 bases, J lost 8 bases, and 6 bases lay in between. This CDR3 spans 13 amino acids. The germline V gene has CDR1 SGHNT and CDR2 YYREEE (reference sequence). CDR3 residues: CASSLEGYSPLHF. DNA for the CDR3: TGTGCCAGCAGCTTGGAGGGCTATTCACCCCTCCACTTT.

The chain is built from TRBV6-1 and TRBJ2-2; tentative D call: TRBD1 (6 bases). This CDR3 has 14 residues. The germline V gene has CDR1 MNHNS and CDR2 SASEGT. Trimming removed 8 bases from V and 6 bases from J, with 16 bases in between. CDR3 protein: CASGARTDSGELFF. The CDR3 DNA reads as TGTGCCAGCGGGGCTCGGACAGATTCCGGGGAGCTGTTTTTT.

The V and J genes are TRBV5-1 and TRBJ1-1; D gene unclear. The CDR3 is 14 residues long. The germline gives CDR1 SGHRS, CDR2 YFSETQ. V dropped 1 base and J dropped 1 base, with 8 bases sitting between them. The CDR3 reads CASSLLPKNTEAFF. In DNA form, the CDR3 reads TGCGCCAGCAGCTTGTTGCCCAAGAACACTGAAGCTTTCTTT.

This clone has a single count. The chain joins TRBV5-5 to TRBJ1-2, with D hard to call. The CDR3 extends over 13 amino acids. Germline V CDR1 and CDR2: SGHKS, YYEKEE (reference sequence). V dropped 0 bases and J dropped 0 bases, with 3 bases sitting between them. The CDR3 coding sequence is TGTGCCAGCAGCTTGGGCCCTAACTATGGCTACACCTTC. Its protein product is CASSLGPNYGYTF.

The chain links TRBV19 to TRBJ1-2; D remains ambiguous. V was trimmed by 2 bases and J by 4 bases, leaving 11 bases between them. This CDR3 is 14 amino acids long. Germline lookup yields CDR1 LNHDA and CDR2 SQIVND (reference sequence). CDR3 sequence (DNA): TGTGCCAGTAGTATACTGGCCGGCGGCTATGGCTACACCTTC. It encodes CASSILAGGYGYTF.